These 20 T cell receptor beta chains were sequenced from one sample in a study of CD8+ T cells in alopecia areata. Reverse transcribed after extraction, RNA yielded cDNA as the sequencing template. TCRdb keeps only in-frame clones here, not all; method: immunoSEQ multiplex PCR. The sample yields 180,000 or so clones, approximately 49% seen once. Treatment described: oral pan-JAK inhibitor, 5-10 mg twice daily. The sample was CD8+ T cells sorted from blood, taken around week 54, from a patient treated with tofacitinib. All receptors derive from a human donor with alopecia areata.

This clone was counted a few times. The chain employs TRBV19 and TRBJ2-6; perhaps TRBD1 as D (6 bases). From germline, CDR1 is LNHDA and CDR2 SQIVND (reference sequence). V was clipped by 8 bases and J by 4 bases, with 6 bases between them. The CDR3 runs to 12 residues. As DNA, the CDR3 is TGTGCCAGTGGACAGGGGGCCAACGTCCTGACTTTC. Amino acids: CASGQGANVLTF.

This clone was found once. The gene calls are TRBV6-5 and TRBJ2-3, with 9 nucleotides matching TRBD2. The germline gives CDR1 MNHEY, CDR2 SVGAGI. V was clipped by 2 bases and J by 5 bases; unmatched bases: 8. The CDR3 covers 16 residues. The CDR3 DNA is TGTGCCAGCAGTTACGAGCTAGCGGGGTTTGGAGATACGCAGTATTTT. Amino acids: CASSYELAGFGDTQYF.

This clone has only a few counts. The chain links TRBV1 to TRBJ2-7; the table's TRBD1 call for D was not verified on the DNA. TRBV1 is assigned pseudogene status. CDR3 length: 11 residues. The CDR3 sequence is CTSRDTYEQYF. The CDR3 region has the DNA TGCACCAGCAGGGACACCTACGAGCAGTACTTC.

CDR3 DNA sequence: TGTGCCAGCAGCTATCAGCGGGGGGGCACAGATACGCAGTATTTT. Its translation: CASSYQRGGTDTQYF. This chain joins TRBV5-4 and TRBJ2-3, with 9 bases aligning to TRBD2. This CDR3 has 15 residues. Germline V CDR1 and CDR2: SGHNT, YYREEE (reference sequence). V lost 3 bases and J lost 1; bases outside the gene matches: 3. Full variable domain (missing parts from reference TRBV5-4 and TRBJ2-3): ETGVTQSPTHLIKTRGQQVTLRCSSQSGHNTVSWYQQALGQGPQFIFQYYREEENGRGNFPPRFSGLQFPNYSSELNVNALELDDSALYLCASSYQRGGTDTQYFGPGTRLTVL.

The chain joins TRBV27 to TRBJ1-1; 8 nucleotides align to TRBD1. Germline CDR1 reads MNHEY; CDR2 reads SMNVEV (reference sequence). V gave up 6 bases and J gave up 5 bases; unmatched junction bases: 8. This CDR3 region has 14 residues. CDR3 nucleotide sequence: TGTGCCAGCAGGAACGACAGGGGATGGACTGAAGCTTTCTTT. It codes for CASRNDRGWTEAFF.

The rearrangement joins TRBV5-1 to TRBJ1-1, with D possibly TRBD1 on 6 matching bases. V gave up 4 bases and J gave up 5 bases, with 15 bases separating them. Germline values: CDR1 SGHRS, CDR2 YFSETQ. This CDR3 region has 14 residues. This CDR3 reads CASSGAGGGTEAFF. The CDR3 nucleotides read TGCGCCAGCAGCGGGGCGGGGGGCGGTACTGAAGCTTTCTTT.

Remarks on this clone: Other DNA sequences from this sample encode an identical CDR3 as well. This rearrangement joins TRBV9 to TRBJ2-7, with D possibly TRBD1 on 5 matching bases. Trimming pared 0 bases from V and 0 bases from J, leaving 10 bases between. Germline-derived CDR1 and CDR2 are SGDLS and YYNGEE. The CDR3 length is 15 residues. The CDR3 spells CASSVGTGSSYEQYF. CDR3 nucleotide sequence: TGTGCCAGCAGCGTAGGTACAGGCAGCTCCTACGAGCAGTACTTC.

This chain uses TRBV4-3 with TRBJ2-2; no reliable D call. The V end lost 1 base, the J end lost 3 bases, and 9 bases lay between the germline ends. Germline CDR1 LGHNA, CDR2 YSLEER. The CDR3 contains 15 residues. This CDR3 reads CASSQVWADTGELFF. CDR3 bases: TGCGCCAGCAGCCAAGTTTGGGCGGACACCGGGGAGCTGTTTTTT.

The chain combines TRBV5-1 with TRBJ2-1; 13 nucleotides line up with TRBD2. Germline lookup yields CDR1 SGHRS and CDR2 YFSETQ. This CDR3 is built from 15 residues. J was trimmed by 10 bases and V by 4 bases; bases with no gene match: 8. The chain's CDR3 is CASSLTSGGAGEQFF. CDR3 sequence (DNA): TGCGCCAGCAGCCTTACTAGCGGGGGGGCCGGAGAGCAGTTCTTC.

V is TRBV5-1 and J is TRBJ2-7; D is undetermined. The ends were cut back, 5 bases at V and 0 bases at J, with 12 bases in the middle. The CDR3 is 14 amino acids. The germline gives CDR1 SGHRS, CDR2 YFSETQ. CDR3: CASRSPESSYEQYF. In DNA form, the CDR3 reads TGCGCCAGCAGGTCCCCTGAGAGCTCCTACGAGCAGTACTTC.

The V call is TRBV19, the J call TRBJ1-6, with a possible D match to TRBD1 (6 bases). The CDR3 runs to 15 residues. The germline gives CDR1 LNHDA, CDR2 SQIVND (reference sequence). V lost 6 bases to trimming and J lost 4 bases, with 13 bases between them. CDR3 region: CASRTGQEYNSPLHF. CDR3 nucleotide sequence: TGTGCCAGTAGAACAGGGCAGGAGTATAATTCACCCCTCCACTTT.

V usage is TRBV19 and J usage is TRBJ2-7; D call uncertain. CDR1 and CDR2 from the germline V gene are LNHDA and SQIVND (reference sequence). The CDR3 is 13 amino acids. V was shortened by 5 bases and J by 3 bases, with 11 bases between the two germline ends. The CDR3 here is CASSFGRSYEQYF. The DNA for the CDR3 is TGTGCCAGTAGTTTCGGCAGGAGCTACGAGCAGTACTTC. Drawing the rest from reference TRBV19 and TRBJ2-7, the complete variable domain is DGGITQSPKYLFRKEGQNVTLSCEQNLNHDAMYWYRQDPGQGLRLIYYSQIVNDFQKGDIAEGYSVSREKKESFPLTVTSAQKNPTAFYLCASSFGRSYEQYFGPGTRLTVT.

Here the CDR3 reads CSVLANTGELFF. The CDR3 DNA is TGCAGCGTCTTAGCGAACACCGGGGAGCTGTTTTTT. The V gene is TRBV29-1, the J gene TRBJ2-2, with D unclear. The length of the CDR3 is 12 residues. CDR1 is SQVTM, CDR2 ANQGSEA, per germline. V was trimmed by 6 bases and J by 0 bases, leaving 5 bases between them.

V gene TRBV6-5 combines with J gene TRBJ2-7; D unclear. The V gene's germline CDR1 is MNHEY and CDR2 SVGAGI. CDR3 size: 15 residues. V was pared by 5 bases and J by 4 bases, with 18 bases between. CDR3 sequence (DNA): TGTGCCAGCAGTACTGTAAGGTCCGCCGGGTACGAGCAGTACTTC. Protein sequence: CASSTVRSAGYEQYF.

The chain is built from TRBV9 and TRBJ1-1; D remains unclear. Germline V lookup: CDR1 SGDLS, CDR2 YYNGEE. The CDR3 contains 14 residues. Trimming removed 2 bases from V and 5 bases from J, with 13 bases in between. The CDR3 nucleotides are TGTGCCAGCAGCGTCCGGGCCCTTGGGACTGAAGCTTTCTTT. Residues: CASSVRALGTEAFF.

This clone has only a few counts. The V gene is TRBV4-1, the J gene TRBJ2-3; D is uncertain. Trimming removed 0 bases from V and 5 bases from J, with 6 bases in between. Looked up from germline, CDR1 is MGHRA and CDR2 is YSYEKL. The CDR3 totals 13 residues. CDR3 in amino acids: CASSQDLEDTQYF. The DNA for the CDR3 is TGCGCCAGCAGCCAAGATTTGGAAGATACGCAGTATTTT.

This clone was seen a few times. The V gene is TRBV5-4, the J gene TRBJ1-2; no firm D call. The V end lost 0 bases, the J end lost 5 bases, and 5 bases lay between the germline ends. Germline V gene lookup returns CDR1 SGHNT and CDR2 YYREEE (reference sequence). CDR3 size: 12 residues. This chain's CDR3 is CASSLDGYGYTF. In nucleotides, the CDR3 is TGTGCCAGCAGCTTGGATGGATATGGCTACACCTTC.

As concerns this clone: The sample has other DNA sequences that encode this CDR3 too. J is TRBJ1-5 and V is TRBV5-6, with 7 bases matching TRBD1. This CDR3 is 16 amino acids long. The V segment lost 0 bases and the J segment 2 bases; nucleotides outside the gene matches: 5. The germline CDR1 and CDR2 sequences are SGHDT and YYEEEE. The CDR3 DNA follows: TGTGCCAGCAGCTTGGGAGCAGGGGGGGGCAATCAGCCCCAGCATTTT. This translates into CASSLGAGGGNQPQHF.

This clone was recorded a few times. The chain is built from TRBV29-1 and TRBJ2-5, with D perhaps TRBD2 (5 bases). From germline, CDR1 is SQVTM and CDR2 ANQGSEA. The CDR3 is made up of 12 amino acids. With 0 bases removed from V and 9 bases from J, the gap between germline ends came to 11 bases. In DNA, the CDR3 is TGCAGCGTTGAAGACCCTTACGGGGCCCAGTACTTC. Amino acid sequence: CSVEDPYGAQYF.

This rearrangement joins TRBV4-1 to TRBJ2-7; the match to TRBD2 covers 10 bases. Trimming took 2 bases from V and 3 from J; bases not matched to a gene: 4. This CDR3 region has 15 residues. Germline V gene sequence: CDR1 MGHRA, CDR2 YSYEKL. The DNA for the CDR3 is TGCGCCAGCAGCCAAACTAGCGGGGACGTCTACGAGCAGTACTTC. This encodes CASSQTSGDVYEQYF.